The entry that follows covers one TCR beta chain sequence. The antigen remains unidentified. The sample belongs to a study of CD8+ T cells in alopecia areata. At the level of the study: Patients in the study were on tofacitinib for 6 to 18 months, then off it for 6 months. Study results and limitations: Scalp sequencing captures resident alphabeta T cells of normal skin too.

In each case, RNA was isolated and then reverse transcribed into cDNA as the sequencing template. Clones were sequenced by immunoSEQ multiplex PCR, and TCRdb holds only the in-frame ones, with some missing. The table lists fewer than 200,000 clones, approximately 56% of them singletons. Isolation of CD4+ and CD8+ T cells from PBMCs was achieved by sorting. The ends were cut back, 6 bases at V and 3 bases at J, with 15 bases in the middle. This CDR3 spans 13 amino acids. Per germline, CDR1 SQVTM and CDR2 ANQGSEA. The chain joins TRBV29-1 to TRBJ2-7; D is ambiguous. This material consisted of CD4+ T cells sorted from blood, taken at week 0. The TCR was taken from a human donor with alopecia areata. The CDR3 sequence: CSVRRQDHYEQYF. The CDR3 bases are TGCAGCGTCAGAAGGCAGGATCACTACGAGCAGTACTTC.